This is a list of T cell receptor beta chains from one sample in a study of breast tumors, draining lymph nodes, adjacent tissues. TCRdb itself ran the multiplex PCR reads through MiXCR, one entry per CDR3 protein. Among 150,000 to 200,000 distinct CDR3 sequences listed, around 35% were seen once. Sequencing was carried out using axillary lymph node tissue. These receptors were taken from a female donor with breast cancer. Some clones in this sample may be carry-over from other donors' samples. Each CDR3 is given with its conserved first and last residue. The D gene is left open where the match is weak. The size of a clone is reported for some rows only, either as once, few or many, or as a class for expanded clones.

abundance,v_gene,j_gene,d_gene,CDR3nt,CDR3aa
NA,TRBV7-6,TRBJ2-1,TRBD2,TGTACCAGCAGCAAGGCACTAGCGGGAGTCAATGAGCAGTTCTTC,CTSSKALAGVNEQFF
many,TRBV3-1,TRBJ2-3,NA,TGTGCCACCACCGGGACCGCGCGGGATACGCAGTATTTT,CATTGTARDTQYF
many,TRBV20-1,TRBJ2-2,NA,TGCAGTGCTAGAGATCGCGGGGTGAGGACCGGGGAGCTGTTTTTT,CSARDRGVRTGELFF
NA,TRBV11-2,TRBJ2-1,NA,TGTGCCAGCAGCTTACCACAGGCCGTTTACAATGAGCAGTTCTTC,CASSLPQAVYNEQFF
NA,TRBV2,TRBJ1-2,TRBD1,TGTGTCAGCCGTGGGGACAGGGTACGAGGCTACACCTTC,CVSRGDRVRGYTF
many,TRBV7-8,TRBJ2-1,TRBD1,TGTGCCAGCAGCTTCGGAGACAGGGGTGTTTCCTACAATGAGCAGTTCTTC,CASSFGDRGVSYNEQFF
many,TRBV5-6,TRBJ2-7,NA,TGTGCCAGCAGCCGGGCCTCATCCGCGGGCGAGCAGTACTTC,CASSRASSAGEQYF
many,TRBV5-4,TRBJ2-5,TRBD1,TGTGCCAGCAGCTTGGGACAGGGTGTCGAGACCCAGTACTTC,CASSLGQGVETQYF
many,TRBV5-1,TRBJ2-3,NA,TGCGCCAGCAGGCTAAGCACAGATACGCAGTATTTT,CASRLSTDTQYF
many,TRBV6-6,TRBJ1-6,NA,TGTGCCAGCAGCCCCGGAGTGGGTTGGGGTTCACCCCTCCACTTT,CASSPGVGWGSPLHF
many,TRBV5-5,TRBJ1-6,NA,TGTGCCAGCAGCTTGGAGAATTCACCCCTCCACTTT,CASSLENSPLHF
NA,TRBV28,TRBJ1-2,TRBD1,TGTGTCAGCAGTTCCATCGGGGGACAGGGGAACTATGGCTACACCTTC,CVSSSIGGQGNYGYTF
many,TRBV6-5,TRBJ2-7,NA,TGTGCCAGCAGCCCTATAGGGGGGCTCCCCCACGAGCAGTACTTC,CASSPIGGLPHEQYF
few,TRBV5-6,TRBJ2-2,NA,TGTGCCAGCAGCTCGGGACCCCCTAGGGGGACCGGGGAGCTGTTTTTT,CASSSGPPRGTGELFF
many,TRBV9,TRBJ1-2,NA,TGTGCCTGCAGCGAGGGGGACGGGAGGGTCTATGGCTACACCTTC,CACSEGDGRVYGYTF
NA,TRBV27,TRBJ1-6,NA,TGTGCCAGCAGGGCGGGGGCTAGGAGTTCACCCCTCCACTTC,CASRAGARSSPLHF
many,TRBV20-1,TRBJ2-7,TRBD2,TGCAGTGCTAGCTATTCTAGCGGGAGTCGATACAAGCAGTACTTC,CSASYSSGSRYKQYF
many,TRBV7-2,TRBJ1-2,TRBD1,TGTGCCAGCAGCCCGACAGGGGGGAACTATGGCTACACCTTC,CASSPTGGNYGYTF
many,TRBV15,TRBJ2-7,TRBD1,TGTGCCACCAGCAGACTCAGGGGGCCAACCTACGAGCAGTACTTC,CATSRLRGPTYEQYF
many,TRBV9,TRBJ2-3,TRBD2,TGTGCCAGCAGCGCGCTAGCGGGACGTGCAGATACGCAGTATTTT,CASSALAGRADTQYF
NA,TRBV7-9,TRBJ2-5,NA,TGTGCCAGCAGGCGGGGGCAAGAGACCCTGTACTTC,CASRRGQETLYF
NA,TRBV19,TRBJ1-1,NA,TGTGCCAGTAGCTTCCTGGACACTGAAGCTCTCTTT,CASSFLDTEALF